This TCR beta chain is from a study of Graves' ophthalmopathy and Graves' hyperthyroidism. General study points: Predictions made by the model for ophthalmopathy progression reached roughly 64% sensitivity and about 72% specificity.

The sequenced template was RNA, covering the TCR beta CDR3 region. HTBI primers were employed in first-round RT-PCR, then a second-round multiplex PCR followed. TCRdb reprocessed the multiplex PCR reads with MiXCR, giving one entry per CDR3 protein. The data show over 40,000 distinct CDR3 sequences, roughly 52% seen once. Regarding this clonotype: The target antigen is unknown.

Moderate-to-severe activity, with CAS ≥3, NOSPECS ≥4 and duration under 3 months, characterized the donors with ophthalmopathy. Trimming stripped 0 bases from V and 6 bases from J, with 7 bases between. This CDR3 comprises 14 residues. CDR1 is SGHTS, CDR2 YDEGEE, per germline. The TCR comes from an adult man with Graves' ophthalmopathy. Sequencing input: peripheral blood. The V and J genes are TRBV5-8 and TRBJ1-6; D is uncertain. The CDR3 nucleotides read TGTGCCAGCAGCTTGGAGGGTACTAATTCACCCCTCCACTTT. Its translation: CASSLEGTNSPLHF.